One and the same sample provided the 20 T cell receptor beta chains below, sequenced in a study of T-cell memory formation after mild COVID-19. TCRdb reprocessed the 5' RACE reads with MiXCR, giving one entry per CDR3 protein. The table shows fewer than 450,000 distinct CDR3 sequences, with under 25% occurring only once. Sequences were obtained from PBMCs or a T cell subset sorted from them (not recorded which). Receptors originate from an adult woman who had mild COVID-19 (a few samples of this study predate the infection). Cell type and time point are not known.

With regard to this clonotype: This CDR3 fails to terminate in the conserved phenylalanine or tryptophan, so it likely reflects a read error. The chain is built from TRBV7-6 and TRBJ2-1; 7 positions match TRBD2. The ends lost 5 bases at V and 5 bases at J; junction bases unmatched: 3. CDR1 and CDR2 (germline): SGHVS, FNYEAQ. The CDR3 has 13 amino acids. The CDR3 is CASSPSGDNEQFY. The CDR3 DNA sequence: TGTGCCAGCAGCCCCAGCGGGGACAATGAGCAGTTCTAC.

The rearrangement uses TRBV7-6 and TRBJ2-3; D remains unclear. V was trimmed by 3 bases and J by 2 bases, leaving 12 bases between them. Per the germline V gene, CDR1 is SGHVS and CDR2 is FNYEAQ. This CDR3 contains 15 residues. This chain's CDR3 is CASSLHIGHTDTQYF. CDR3 DNA: TGTGCCAGCAGCTTGCACATCGGGCACACAGATACGCAGTATTTT.

This clonotype came up a few times. The chain couples TRBV2 to TRBJ2-7; 8 bases are shared with TRBD1. V shed 5 bases, J shed 2 bases, and the junction held 5 bases outside the gene matches. In germline, CDR1 is SNHLY, CDR2 FYNNEI. The CDR3 contains 14 residues. As DNA, the CDR3 is TGTGCCAGCAGTTTGGACAGGGTAACCTACGAGCAGTACTTC. It yields the protein CASSLDRVTYEQYF.

This rearrangement joins TRBV7-3 to TRBJ2-3; D remains unclear. The germline V gene encodes CDR1 SGHTA and CDR2 FQGTGA. This CDR3 is built from 13 residues. Trimming took 4 bases from V and 3 from J, leaving 8 bases between them. CDR3 residues: CASSSTPTDTQYF. The DNA for the CDR3 is TGTGCCAGCAGCTCGACCCCGACAGATACGCAGTATTTT.

This clonotype was picked up many times. The chain couples TRBV7-3 to TRBJ1-2, with D maybe TRBD1 (5 bases). The CDR3 covers 16 residues. V was clipped by 4 bases and J by 4 bases, with 19 bases between them. The germline V gene has CDR1 SGHTA and CDR2 FQGTGA. Here the CDR3 DNA reads TGTGCCAGCAGCTCCCTGGGGGGAACGAGAGTCTATGGCTACACCTTC. It translates to CASSSLGGTRVYGYTF.

In this sample, this clonotype turned up a few times. The V gene is TRBV29-1, the J gene TRBJ2-1, with D maybe TRBD2 (6 bases). Per the germline V gene, CDR1 is SQVTM and CDR2 is ANQGSEA. The CDR3 length is 14 residues. Between the trimmed V and J ends, which lost 6 bases and 8 bases, there was a span of 20 bases. CDR3 sequence (DNA): TGCAGCGTGACACCGGGACTCCTCATGGATGAGCAGTTCTTC. This translates into CSVTPGLLMDEQFF.

This clonotype was counted between two and nine times. V is TRBV4-2 and J is TRBJ2-5; TRBD2 matches at 12 bases. CDR1 is LGHNA and CDR2 is YNFKEQ in the germline V gene. V was clipped by 0 bases and J by 4 bases; unmatched bases: 15. This CDR3 has 20 amino acids. CDR3 loop: CASSQERVTSGSAGLETQYF. CDR3 nucleotides: TGTGCCAGCAGCCAAGAGAGGGTGACTAGCGGGAGTGCTGGGTTAGAGACCCAGTACTTC.

This clonotype was seen a few times. CDR3 bases: TGTGCCAGCAGCCCATCTAGCCATGAGCAGTTCTTC. This encodes CASSPSSHEQFF. The genes are TRBV13 and TRBJ2-1, with D possibly being TRBD2 (5 bases). The ends were cut back, 5 bases at V and 8 bases at J, with 10 bases in the middle. The germline CDR1 and CDR2 sequences are PRHDT and FYEKMQ (reference sequence). The CDR3 spans 12 residues.

This clonotype was found a few times. V and J are TRBV5-1 and TRBJ2-7; D gene ambiguous. Germline V gene lookup returns CDR1 SGHRS and CDR2 YFSETQ. This CDR3 spans 14 amino acids. V lost 4 bases and J 3 bases, leaving 14 bases between the germline ends. The CDR3 DNA sequence: TGCGCCAGCAGCCCTGGGCGGCTAGACTACGAGCAGTACTTC. The encoded protein is CASSPGRLDYEQYF.

This clonotype has just a few counts. The rearrangement joins TRBV7-9 to TRBJ2-5; either TRBD1 or TRBD2 may fit D (6 bases each). Trimming shortened V by 3 bases and J by 0 bases, and 17 bases separated the two germline ends. Germline V gene lookup returns CDR1 SEHNR and CDR2 FQNEAQ (reference sequence). CDR3 length: 17 amino acids. The CDR3 DNA is TGTGCCAGCAGCTTTGTGGGGGCGGGAAGGTACCAAGAGACCCAGTACTTC. Its translation is CASSFVGAGRYQETQYF.

The chain employs TRBV12-3 or TRBV12-4 and TRBJ1-3; D gene ambiguous. The CDR3 contains 15 residues. V was clipped by 6 bases and J by 1 base, with 13 bases between them. The CDR3 coding sequence is TGTGCCAGCAGCGACCCAGGAGGTTCTGGAAACACCATATATTTT. This codes for CASSDPGGSGNTIYF.

The chain links TRBV7-8 to TRBJ2-2, with a weak D call TRBD2 (5 bases). Germline loops: CDR1 SGHVS, CDR2 FQNEAQ. V was shortened by 2 bases and J by 1 base, with 14 bases between the two germline ends. The CDR3 totals 17 residues. CDR3 nucleotide sequence: TGTGCCAGCAGCTTACGGGGTCTGGCAGGGAACACCGGGGAGCTGTTTTTT. Protein sequence: CASSLRGLAGNTGELFF.

The genes are TRBV5-1 and TRBJ2-7; possibly TRBD1 for D (5 bases). Trimming took 5 bases from V and 4 from J, leaving 16 bases between them. This CDR3 region has 14 residues. Germline CDR1 SGHRS, CDR2 YFSETQ. CDR3 sequence (DNA): TGCGCCAGCAGGGTCGGGCAGGGTCGTTACGAGCAGTACTTC. This encodes CASRVGQGRYEQYF.

The V call is TRBV7-9, the J call TRBJ2-2; D possibly uses TRBD1 or TRBD2 (6 bases each). Germline lookup yields CDR1 SEHNR and CDR2 FQNEAQ (reference sequence). This CDR3 has 16 residues. V lost 5 bases, J lost 1 base, and 14 bases lay in between. The CDR3 region has the DNA TGTGCCAGCAGCGAGACGGGGGCCTTGAACACCGGGGAGCTGTTTTTT. It encodes CASSETGALNTGELFF.

The genes are TRBV29-1 and TRBJ2-7; 8 bases agree with TRBD1. V lost 1 base and J lost 5; bases outside the gene matches: 4. CDR1 is SQVTM and CDR2 is ANQGSEA in the germline V gene. The CDR3 has 13 residues. Here the CDR3 reads CSVEGTGNHEQYF. CDR3 sequence (DNA): TGCAGCGTTGAAGGGACAGGGAACCACGAGCAGTACTTC.

This clonotype was found a few times. The chain links TRBV19 to TRBJ2-1, with D unclear. CDR1 LNHDA and CDR2 SQIVND come from the germline V gene (reference sequence). Trimming cost V 4 bases and J 2 bases, with 12 bases left between them. The CDR3 sequence is 15 residues long. The CDR3 DNA reads TGTGCCAGTAGTACCCGAACACGTGCCTACAATGAGCAGTTCTTC. Translated, it gives CASSTRTRAYNEQFF.

The V and J genes are TRBV7-3 and TRBJ2-5; D is perhaps TRBD1 (6 bases). The CDR3 consists of 15 residues. CDR1 is SGHTA and CDR2 is FQGTGA in the germline V gene. V shed 2 bases and J shed 5 bases, with 15 bases lying between them. The CDR3 coding sequence is TGTGCCAGCAGCTTACGTTTGGGGCAGGGGGAGACCCAGTACTTC. It is translated as CASSLRLGQGETQYF.

This clonotype was seen ten or more times. The chain links TRBV4-2 to TRBJ2-2; D remains unclear. The CDR3 has 15 residues. Germline values: CDR1 LGHNA, CDR2 YNFKEQ. The V end was cut by 0 bases, the J end by 5 bases, with 10 bases between. The CDR3 sequence: CASSQEWWGTGELFF. Here the CDR3 DNA reads TGTGCCAGCAGCCAAGAATGGTGGGGTACCGGGGAGCTGTTTTTT.

The chain has TRBV7-3 and TRBJ2-5; D gene unclear. Germline values: CDR1 SGHTA, CDR2 FQGTGA. CDR3 length: 13 residues. The V gene lost 11 bases and the J gene lost 0 bases, with 13 bases spanning the gap. The CDR3, as DNA: TGTGCCTCCGGAAAGGCGTACCAAGAGACCCAGTACTTC. Translated, it gives CASGKAYQETQYF.

This clonotype appeared a single time. The chain combines TRBV6-2 or TRBV6-3 with TRBJ2-3; 7 positions agree with TRBD1. In germline, CDR1 is MNHEY, CDR2 SVGEGT. V gave up 1 base and J gave up 3 bases; unmatched junction bases: 4. This CDR3 comprises 15 residues. The CDR3 bases are TGTGCCAGCAGTTACTGGACAGGTACGACAGATACGCAGTATTTT. Translation gives CASSYWTGTTDTQYF.